The T cell receptor beta chain under discussion was sequenced for a study of blood T cell repertoires in COVID-19. Germline CDR1 reads SGHTA; CDR2 reads FQGNSA. Trimming cost V 1 base and J 3 bases; bases outside gene matches: 16. CDR3 length: 19 residues. This clone appeared once. TCRdb's copy holds only in-frame clones and misses some; the assay was immunoSEQ multiplex PCR. The sample has about 300,000 clones; roughly nine tenths are singletons. This sequence originates from a young woman with COVID-19, enrolled during active disease. Sequencing input: peripheral blood. The chain recombines TRBV7-2 with TRBJ2-7, with 9 bases aligning to TRBD1. The CDR3 spells CASSLGRAGTGFMGYEQYF. Here the CDR3 DNA reads TGTGCCAGCAGCTTAGGAAGAGCTGGGACAGGGTTCATGGGCTACGAGCAGTACTTC.